This record looks at one T cell receptor (beta chain) sequence and its context. A single record per CDR3 protein comes from TCRdb applying MiXCR to the RT-PCR reads. The sample holds under 950,000 distinct CDR3 sequences, about 20% seen once. These data are taken from a study of response to subunit inactivated influenza vaccine. The CDR3 runs 20 residues. The input for sequencing was PBMCs from blood, taken about 5 days after vaccination. This chain connects TRBV21-1 to TRBJ2-2; the DNA was not compared with TRBD2, the D call given in the table. TRBV21-1 is a pseudogene segment. The TCR was taken from a man aged 45-60 years who received an inactivated influenza vaccine. CDR3 sequence (DNA): TGTGCCAGCAGCGCCGGGTTGGGACTAGCGGGACCGTTGGAGGCCGGGGAGCTGTTTTTT. It yields the protein CASSAGLGLAGPLEAGELFF.